This TCR beta chain was profiled in a study of blood T cell repertoires in COVID-19. V dropped 5 bases and J dropped 6; count of bases not matched to a gene: 12. CDR1 is MNHEY and CDR2 is SMNVEV in the germline V gene (reference sequence). The CDR3 has 16 residues. Authors' analysis steps: Scientists estimated how many nucleated cells there were by amplifying reference gene primers. Clones were read by immunoSEQ multiplex PCR, and TCRdb kept only the in-frame ones, dropping some. V, J and clone size are those of that table, while D and trimming were read from the DNA. This table has 200,000 to 300,000 clones, approximately 89% appearing once.

Material for sequencing was PBMCs or T cells enriched from blood (not recorded which). The clonotype was recovered from a woman aged 40 to 50 with acute COVID-19. The V and J genes are TRBV27 and TRBJ2-7, with TRBD1 matching 11 bases. The CDR3 protein is CASSRSTGTGGSEQYF. DNA of the CDR3: TGTGCCAGCAGTCGCTCCACCGGGACAGGGGGTTCCGAGCAGTACTTC.